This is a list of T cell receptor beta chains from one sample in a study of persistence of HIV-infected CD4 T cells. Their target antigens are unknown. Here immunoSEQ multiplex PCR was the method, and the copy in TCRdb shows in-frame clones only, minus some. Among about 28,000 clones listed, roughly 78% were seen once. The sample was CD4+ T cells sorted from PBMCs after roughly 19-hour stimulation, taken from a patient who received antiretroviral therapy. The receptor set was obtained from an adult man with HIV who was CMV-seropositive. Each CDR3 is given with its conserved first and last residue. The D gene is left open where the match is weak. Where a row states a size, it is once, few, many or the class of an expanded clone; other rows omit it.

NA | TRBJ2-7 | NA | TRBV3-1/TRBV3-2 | TGTGCCAGCAGCCAGGGGATTGAGCAGTACTTC | CASSQGIEQYF
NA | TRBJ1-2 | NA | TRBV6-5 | TGTGCCAGCATGCGGGCAGGGGATGGGGGCTACACCTTC | CASMRAGDGGYTF
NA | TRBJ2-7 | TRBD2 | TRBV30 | TGTGCCTGGAAGATGGCGGGGGGTCCGAAGCAGTACTTC | CAWKMAGGPKQYF
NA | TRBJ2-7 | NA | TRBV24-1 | TGTGCCACCAGTGACCCCAGGGGCGGGAACGAGCAGTACTTC | CATSDPRGGNEQYF
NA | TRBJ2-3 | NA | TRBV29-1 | TGCAGCGTTGGCGCCCGCACAGATACGCAGTATTTT | CSVGARTDTQYF
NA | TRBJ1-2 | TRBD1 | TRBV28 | TGTGCCAGCACCCGGACAGGGGGCAGAGTTGGCTACACCTTC | CASTRTGGRVGYTF
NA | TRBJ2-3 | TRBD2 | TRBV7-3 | TGTGCCAGCAGCCGAGCGGGGGGGTACCTCACAGATACGCAGTATTTT | CASSRAGGYLTDTQYF
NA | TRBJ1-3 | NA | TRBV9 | TGTGCCAGCAGCGTAGGGGACTCTAGGGGTGGAAACACCATATATTTT | CASSVGDSRGGNTIYF
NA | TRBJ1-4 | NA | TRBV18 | TGTGCCAGCTCACCGGGTGGCAGTCCAAATGAAAAACTGTTTTTT | CASSPGGSPNEKLFF
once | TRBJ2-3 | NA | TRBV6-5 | TGTGCCAGCAGGCGGGGGCCTCGCACAGATACGCAGTATTTT | CASRRGPRTDTQYF
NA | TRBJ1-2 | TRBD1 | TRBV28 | TGTGCCAGCTGGGGACAGAACAACTATGGCTACACCTTC | CASWGQNNYGYTF
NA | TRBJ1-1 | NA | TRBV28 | TGTGCCAGCAGTTTCCCAAAGAACACTGAAGCTTTCTTT | CASSFPKNTEAFF
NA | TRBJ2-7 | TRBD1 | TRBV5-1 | TGCGCCAGCAGCTTAGGGACAGGGTTCTCCTACGAGCAGTACTTC | CASSLGTGFSYEQYF
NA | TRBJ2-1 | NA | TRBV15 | TGTGCCACCAGCAGAGATCTGAGTATGGTCGCTGGGCAGTTCTTC | CATSRDLSMVAGQFF
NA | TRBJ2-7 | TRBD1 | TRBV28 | TGTGCCAGCAGCCCCGGGGACAGGGGCAACGAGCAGTACTTC | CASSPGDRGNEQYF
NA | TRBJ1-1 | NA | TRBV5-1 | TGCGCCAGCAGCCCCCGTTCTGGGAGGAACACTGAAGCTTTCTTT | CASSPRSGRNTEAFF
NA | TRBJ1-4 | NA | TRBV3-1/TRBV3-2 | TGTGCCAGCAGCCAGGGCGTGGATGAAAAACTGTTTTTT | CASSQGVDEKLFF